The next 19 T cell receptor beta chains were all read from a single sample in a study of OX40 agonist ivuxolimab in advanced cancers. Library construction relied on the immunoSEQ multiplex PCR assay. The source is immuneACCESS, and TCRdb retained only in-frame sequences with V and J called. Part of the clones is not carried over; for the studies checked, unresolved V genes explain less than half of this, and the remainder is unexplained. Counted in this sample were about 85,000 clones; approximately 83% of them appeared once. Roughly 2.1% of the sample is in the top ten clones. The material was CD4+ or CD8+ T cells sorted from blood, obtained in a trial of the OX40 agonist ivuxolimab. The receptors originated from an adult with an advanced solid tumor such as melanoma, head and neck, liver or kidney cancer.

V and J are TRBV6-1 and TRBJ1-3; 9 bases fit TRBD1. V was clipped by 8 bases and J by 7 bases; unmatched bases: 9. CDR1 is MNHNS and CDR2 is SASEGT in the germline V gene. The CDR3 is made up of 14 amino acids. The CDR3: CASRGQGRENTIYF. CDR3 sequence (DNA): TGTGCCAGCCGAGGACAGGGGAGGGAGAACACCATATATTTT.

The chain uses TRBV4-1 and TRBJ1-1; D possibly corresponds to TRBD1 (5 bases). V dropped 3 bases and J dropped 0 bases, with 14 bases sitting between them. The CDR3 totals 16 residues. CDR1 MGHRA and CDR2 YSYEKL come from the germline V gene. The CDR3 is CASSHHRGGVNTEAFF. CDR3 DNA: TGCGCCAGCAGCCACCACCGTGGGGGGGTGAACACTGAAGCTTTCTTT.

Judged by abundance, this clone is medium-sized (0.01 to 0.1%). The gene calls are TRBV9 and TRBJ1-2; the D gene is possibly TRBD1 (6 bases). The V gene lost 4 bases and the J gene lost 1 base, with 11 bases spanning the gap. Germline V gene sequence: CDR1 SGDLS, CDR2 YYNGEE. CDR3 size: 14 residues. In DNA, the CDR3 is TGTGCCAGCAGCCCCCGGACAGATAACTATGGCTACACCTTC. It specifies CASSPRTDNYGYTF.

The rearrangement joins TRBV6-1 to TRBJ2-1; TRBD2 agrees at 7 bases. The V gene's germline CDR1 is MNHNS and CDR2 SASEGT. This CDR3 has 18 amino acids. The ends lost 4 bases at V and 4 bases at J; junction bases unmatched: 16. DNA for the CDR3: TGTGCCAGCAGTGCCGAGGGCCCGCGACCCGGGGGGTACAATGAGCAGTTCTTC. The encoded protein is CASSAEGPRPGGYNEQFF.

The chain carries TRBV7-6 and TRBJ1-5; no clear D gene. Deletions cut 1 base from V and 7 bases from J, with 8 bases between. The CDR3 covers 13 residues. Germline lookup yields CDR1 SGHVS and CDR2 FNYEAQ. The CDR3 reads CASSLDLKQPQHF. DNA for the CDR3: TGTGCCAGCAGCTTAGACTTGAAGCAGCCCCAGCATTTT.

CDR3 DNA sequence: TGTGCCAGCAGCTCAACCCGGGTCGTTAGGCGAGGAGAGACCCAGTACTTC. Its protein is CASSSTRVVRRGETQYF. The chain combines TRBV11-2 with TRBJ2-5; D call uncertain. The CDR3 sequence is 17 residues long. From germline, CDR1 is SGHAT and CDR2 FQNNGV. V gave up 4 bases and J gave up 4 bases, with 22 bases separating them.

The chain joins TRBV4-1 to TRBJ2-3; the D is unclear. The CDR3 length is 15 residues. Germline lookup yields CDR1 MGHRA and CDR2 YSYEKL. The V and J ends lost 7 bases and 2 bases respectively, with 16 bases between them. The CDR3 reads CASTRLAPPTDTQYF. Written as DNA, the CDR3 is TGCGCCAGCACTAGGCTGGCCCCACCCACAGATACGCAGTATTTT.

The V gene is TRBV5-5, the J gene TRBJ1-2, with D tentatively TRBD1 (6 bases). The CDR3 contains 18 residues. Germline V CDR1 and CDR2: SGHKS, YYEKEE (reference sequence). The V end was cut by 2 bases, the J end by 4 bases, with 24 bases between. CDR3 amino acids: CASSFNTWTAKGGYGYTF. CDR3 in DNA: TGTGCCAGCAGCTTCAATACCTGGACAGCAAAGGGGGGCTATGGCTACACCTTC.

This rearrangement joins TRBV6-5 to TRBJ2-3; TRBD2 aligns across 10 bases. After removal of 5 bases from V and 1 base from J, the junction contained 3 bases not matched to a gene. CDR1 and CDR2 (germline): MNHEY, SVGAGI. The CDR3 extends over 15 amino acids. The CDR3 here is CASSRTSGGTDTQYF. The CDR3 coding sequence is TGTGCCAGCAGTCGAACTAGCGGGGGCACAGATACGCAGTATTTT.

The chain joins TRBV19 to TRBJ1-5; no reliable D call. Looked up from germline, CDR1 is LNHDA and CDR2 is SQIVND (reference sequence). The CDR3 loop spans 14 amino acids. The V end was cut by 3 bases, the J end by 0 bases, with 6 bases between. CDR3 protein: CASSIDSSNQPQHF. DNA of the CDR3: TGTGCCAGTAGTATTGATTCTAGCAATCAGCCCCAGCATTTT.

The V and J genes are TRBV19 and TRBJ2-7; a possible D gene is TRBD2 (6 bases). This CDR3 has 12 residues. Deletions cut 6 bases from V and 5 bases from J, with 11 bases between. Germline lookup yields CDR1 LNHDA and CDR2 SQIVND (reference sequence). Written as DNA, the CDR3 is TGTGCCAGTAGCGGATTAGCGGACGAGCAGTACTTC. Protein sequence: CASSGLADEQYF.

The table lists this clone with a few counts. The J gene is TRBJ1-2, the V gene TRBV18; D gene ambiguous. The CDR3 is 14 residues long. The germline CDR1 and CDR2 sequences are KGHSH and LQKENI. Deletions cut 2 bases from V and 6 bases from J, with 13 bases between. CDR3 sequence reads: CASSPTNSRDGYTF. CDR3 DNA: TGTGCCAGCTCACCAACGAACTCCCGAGATGGCTACACCTTC.

This sequence joins TRBV6-5 and TRBJ2-7; D unresolved. This CDR3 contains 13 residues. Trimming cost V 2 bases and J 5 bases, with 10 bases left between them. Germline-derived CDR1 and CDR2 are MNHEY and SVGAGI. The CDR3 loop is CASSYDPGNEQYF. The CDR3 DNA follows: TGTGCCAGCAGTTACGACCCGGGTAACGAGCAGTACTTC.

J is TRBJ1-2 and V is TRBV7-2; D may be TRBD1 (5 bases). CDR3 length: 15 residues. Germline V gene sequence: CDR1 SGHTA, CDR2 FQGNSA. V gave up 1 base and J gave up 4 bases, with 13 bases separating them. CDR3 protein: CASSLDPRGGYGYTF. The DNA of the CDR3 is TGTGCCAGCAGCTTAGATCCCCGGGGGGGCTATGGCTACACCTTC.

The chain uses TRBV28 and TRBJ2-1; 9 positions match TRBD1. CDR1 is MDHEN, CDR2 SYDVKM, per germline. The CDR3 extends over 17 amino acids. Trimming cost V 8 bases and J 5 bases; bases outside gene matches: 16. CDR3 amino acids: CASGHHTGTGNDNEQFF. DNA of the CDR3: TGTGCCAGCGGACATCATACCGGGACAGGGAACGACAATGAGCAGTTCTTC.

The CDR3 protein is CASSLGGWVGRNEKLFF. CDR3 nucleotides: TGCGCCAGCAGCTTGGGGGGATGGGTCGGACGAAATGAAAAACTGTTTTTT. The gene calls are TRBV5-1 and TRBJ1-4; no clear D gene. Germline loops: CDR1 SGHRS, CDR2 YFSETQ. Trimming removed 0 bases from V and 5 bases from J, with 17 bases in between. The CDR3 runs 17 residues.

V is TRBV19 and J is TRBJ1-5; D is unclear. The germline gives CDR1 LNHDA, CDR2 SQIVND (reference sequence). The ends were cut back, 6 bases at V and 0 bases at J, with 15 bases in the middle. This CDR3 spans 16 amino acids. CDR3 region: CASSDWANPSNQPQHF. The CDR3 region has the DNA TGTGCCAGTAGCGACTGGGCAAACCCTAGCAATCAGCCCCAGCATTTT.

CDR3 loop: CASSESAPYNEQFF. DNA for the CDR3: TGCGCCAGCAGTGAGTCGGCACCCTACAATGAGCAGTTCTTC. The genes are TRBV10-2 and TRBJ2-1, with no clear D. The CDR3 extends over 14 amino acids. CDR1 WSHSY and CDR2 SAAADI come from the germline V gene. V was shortened by 0 bases and J by 2 bases, with 5 bases between the two germline ends.

The genes are TRBV27 and TRBJ1-2, with D uncertain. Germline loops: CDR1 MNHEY, CDR2 SMNVEV (reference sequence). The CDR3 has 15 residues. V was clipped by 0 bases and J by 0 bases, with 8 bases between them. DNA of the CDR3: TGTGCCAGCAGTTTATCTCTGGGTACTAACTATGGCTACACCTTC. Its protein product is CASSLSLGTNYGYTF.